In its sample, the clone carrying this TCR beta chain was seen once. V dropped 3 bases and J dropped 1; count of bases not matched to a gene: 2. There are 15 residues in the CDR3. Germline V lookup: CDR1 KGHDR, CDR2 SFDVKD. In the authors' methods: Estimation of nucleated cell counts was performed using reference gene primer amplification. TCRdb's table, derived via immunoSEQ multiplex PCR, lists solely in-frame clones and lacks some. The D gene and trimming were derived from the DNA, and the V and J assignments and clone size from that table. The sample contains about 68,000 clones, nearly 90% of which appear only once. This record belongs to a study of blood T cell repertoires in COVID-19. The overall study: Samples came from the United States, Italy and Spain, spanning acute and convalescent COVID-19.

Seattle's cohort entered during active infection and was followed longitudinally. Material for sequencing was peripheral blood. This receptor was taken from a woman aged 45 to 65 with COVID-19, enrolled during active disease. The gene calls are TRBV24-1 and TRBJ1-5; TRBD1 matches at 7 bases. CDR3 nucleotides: TGTGCCACCAGTGATACGGGACAGAGCAATCAGCCCCAGCATTTT. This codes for CATSDTGQSNQPQHF.